A selection of T cell receptor beta chains follows, all from one sample in a study of Ad26.COV2.S vaccination and SARS-CoV-2 variants. Repertoires were generated with immunoSEQ multiplex PCR, while TCRdb's copy carries only in-frame clones and drops some. The sample lists around 450,000 clones, 89% seen once, with 1.7% in the top ten. The sequenced sample was peripheral blood, obtained in a trial of Ad26.COV2.S vaccine versus placebo. The receptors were gathered from a person between 18 and 65 years old who received the Ad26.COV2.S COVID-19 vaccine or a placebo. CDR3s include the opening cysteine and the closing phenylalanine or tryptophan. The order of the fields is V gene, J gene, D gene, clone size, CDR3 DNA, CDR3 protein. The D gene is left open where the match is weak. Some rows have no size entry. The others give once, few or many, or a class for an expanded clone.

>TRBV5-1|TRBJ1-5|NA|NA
TGCGCCAGCAGCTGGGAAGGGCAGTTTGGACAGCCCCAGCATTTT
CASSWEGQFGQPQHF
>TRBV28|TRBJ1-3|NA|NA
TGTGCCAGCAGTTTAGGGGGATCCGTTGGAAACACCATATATTTT
CASSLGGSVGNTIYF
>TRBV2|TRBJ2-1|TRBD2|few
TGTGCCAGCAGTGGGACTAGCGGGCCTGTGCAAAATGAGCAGTTCTTC
CASSGTSGPVQNEQFF
>TRBV20-1|TRBJ1-1|NA|NA
TGCAGTGCTAGAGCGCTTGGGGAAGCTTTCTTT
CSARALGEAFF
>TRBV9|TRBJ2-3|NA|NA
TGTGCCAGCAGCGTAGAAAACAGCGACGCGGCGCAGTATTTT
CASSVENSDAAQYF
>TRBV2|TRBJ1-5|TRBD1|once
TGTGCCAGCAGGACAGGGGGTTATAGCAATCAGCCCCAGCATTTT
CASRTGGYSNQPQHF
>TRBV19|TRBJ2-7|NA|NA
TGTGCCAGTAGTATCGGCTCGGGTGAGGCCTACGAGCAGTACTTC
CASSIGSGEAYEQYF
>TRBV30|TRBJ2-1|TRBD1|NA
TGTGCCTGGTGTTCGGGACAGATACTAGGCGTTTCCTACAATGAGCAGTTCTTC
CAWCSGQILGVSYNEQFF
>TRBV19|TRBJ2-7|NA|NA
TGTGCCAGTAGTGGAACAACCTACGAGCAGTACTTC
CASSGTTYEQYF
>TRBV14|TRBJ1-1|NA|NA
TGTGCCAGCAGTTACCAACCGAACACTGAAGCTTTCTTT
CASSYQPNTEAFF
>TRBV7-7|TRBJ2-5|TRBD2|NA
TGTGCTAGCAGCTTATTGGCGGGAGCCCCCCAAGAGACCCAGTACTTC
CASSLLAGAPQETQYF
>TRBV27|TRBJ2-7|NA|NA
TGTGCCAGCAGTCGGACTCCCTACGAGCAGTACTTC
CASSRTPYEQYF
>TRBV15|TRBJ2-3|TRBD1|NA
TGTGCCACCAGCAGAGCGGGACAGGGGTACACAGATACGCAGTATTTT
CATSRAGQGYTDTQYF
>TRBV6-5|TRBJ2-5|NA|NA
TGTGCCAGCAGACAACTATCACAAGAGACCCAGTACTTC
CASRQLSQETQYF
>TRBV18|TRBJ1-5|NA|NA
TGTGCCAGCTCACCGCAGGGGACTCAGCCCCAGCATTTT
CASSPQGTQPQHF
>TRBV19|TRBJ2-2|NA|NA
TGTGCCAGTAGTCAGCGCACGAACACCGGGGAGCTGTTTTTT
CASSQRTNTGELFF
>TRBV10-3|TRBJ2-1|NA|NA
TGTGCCATCTCCCTAGCCGAATTCAATGAGCAGTTCTTC
CAISLAEFNEQFF
>TRBV5-1|TRBJ1-4|NA|NA
TGCGCCAGCAGCTTGGGGACCGGGGGAGGGAATGAAAAACTGTTTTTT
CASSLGTGGGNEKLFF
>TRBV9|TRBJ2-1|NA|few
TGTGCCAGCAGCCCCGAGTCCTACAATGAGCAGTTCTTC
CASSPESYNEQFF
>TRBV27|TRBJ2-1|TRBD2|NA
TGTGCCAGCAGTTTAGGTGTTAGCGGGAGCTCCTACAATGAGCAGTTCTTC
CASSLGVSGSSYNEQFF
>TRBV2|TRBJ1-2|NA|NA
TGTGCCAGCGATCCCCGGGGCCTAACCTATGGCTACACCTTC
CASDPRGLTYGYTF
>TRBV27|TRBJ1-2|TRBD1|NA
TGTGCCAGCAGTCGAGTCGGGACAGGGAACTATGGCTACACCTTC
CASSRVGTGNYGYTF
>TRBV5-1|TRBJ2-5|TRBD1|once
TGCGCCAGCAGCTGGGCCGGGACAGGAGGAGAGACCCAGTACTTC
CASSWAGTGGETQYF
>TRBV7-9|TRBJ2-1|NA|NA
TGTGCCAGCAGCTTAGATGACAGGAGGCAGTTCTTC
CASSLDDRRQFF
>TRBV3-1/TRBV3-2|TRBJ2-4|NA|NA
TGTGCCAGCAGCCAAATGTCGGGGGAAGGAATTCAGTACTTC
CASSQMSGEGIQYF
>TRBV19|TRBJ2-3|NA|NA
TGTGCCAGTAGTACACTAGTGTCGGATACGCAGTATTTT
CASSTLVSDTQYF
>TRBV7-8|TRBJ1-5|NA|NA
TGTGCCAGCAGCTTAGGGCAGGGGCCACATCAGCCCCAGCATTTT
CASSLGQGPHQPQHF
>TRBV7-9|TRBJ2-2|NA|NA
TGTGCCAGCAGCTACCTCTTACATGGGTTTTACACCGGGGAGCTGTTTTTT
CASSYLLHGFYTGELFF
>TRBV29-1|TRBJ2-1|TRBD2|NA
TGCAGCGTCTCAACAAAGCGGGGAGGATTGGCAAATGAGCAGTTCTTC
CSVSTKRGGLANEQFF
>TRBV7-2|TRBJ2-3|NA|NA
TGTGCCAGCAGCTTTGGTTTGTTTTTCCCAGATACGCAGTATTTT
CASSFGLFFPDTQYF
>TRBV7-9|TRBJ1-1|NA|NA
TGTGCCAGCAGCTTACGGTTGAACACTGAAGCTTTCTTT
CASSLRLNTEAFF
>TRBV2|TRBJ2-7|NA|NA
TGTGCCAGCAGTGAAGCTTTTAGGGGCCACGAGCAGTACTTC
CASSEAFRGHEQYF
>TRBV28|TRBJ2-3|NA|NA
TGTGCCAGCAGCCTGGACACAGATACGCAGTATTTT
CASSLDTDTQYF
>TRBV10-1|TRBJ1-3|NA|NA
TGCGCCAGCAGTCGGGTCGTCCAGGGGCCAGCGGGAAACACCATATATTTT
CASSRVVQGPAGNTIYF
>TRBV27|TRBJ2-7|NA|NA
TGTGCCAGCAGTTTAAAAGGGGCGATGTACGAGCAGTACTTC
CASSLKGAMYEQYF
>TRBV3-1/TRBV3-2|TRBJ2-2|NA|NA
TGTGCCAGCAGCCAAGTAGTCAGCTACACCGGGGAGCTGTTTTTT
CASSQVVSYTGELFF
>TRBV6-1|TRBJ1-4|NA|NA
TGTGCCAGCAGGATGACAGGCACTAATGAAAAACTGTTTTTT
CASRMTGTNEKLFF
>TRBV11-2|TRBJ2-7|TRBD2|NA
TGTGCCAGCAGCCCCCTCCGGGGACTAGCGGTCTACGAGCAGTACTTC
CASSPLRGLAVYEQYF
>TRBV3-1/TRBV3-2|TRBJ2-2|NA|NA
TGTGCCAGCAGCCAAGACGGACAGCCAGCGAACACCGGGGAGCTGTTTTTT
CASSQDGQPANTGELFF
>TRBV4-2|TRBJ1-2|NA|NA
TGTGCCAGCAGCCAAGAGTTTTCGGCCTCCTACTATGGCTACACCTTC
CASSQEFSASYYGYTF
>TRBV5-1|TRBJ1-4|NA|once
TGCGCCAGCAGCGAGGACGGGAATAGGGAAAAACTGTTTTTT
CASSEDGNREKLFF
>TRBV3-1/TRBV3-2|TRBJ1-3|NA|few
TGTGCCAGCAGCCAAACCCTCGCTGGAAACACCATATATTTT
CASSQTLAGNTIYF
>TRBV29-1|TRBJ2-4|NA|NA
TGCAGCGTTCTCGGACTAGCCAAAAACATTCAGTACTTC
CSVLGLAKNIQYF
>TRBV7-8|TRBJ1-2|NA|NA
TGTGCCAGCAGCGCGGGGTCCGGGTATGGCTACACCTTC
CASSAGSGYGYTF
>TRBV3-1/TRBV3-2|TRBJ2-2|NA|NA
TGTGCCAGCAGCCAAGACGGCGGCTCCGGGGAGCTGTTTTTT
CASSQDGGSGELFF
>TRBV9|TRBJ2-1|NA|NA
TGTGCCAGCAGCGCCCAGGGGATTAGCTCCTACAATGAGCAGTTCTTC
CASSAQGISSYNEQFF
>TRBV6-5|TRBJ2-3|TRBD1|NA
TGTGCCAGCAGTTATGGGACAGGGGTTGGAGATACGCAGTATTTT
CASSYGTGVGDTQYF
>TRBV29-1|TRBJ2-7|TRBD2|NA
TGCAGCGTCGCTACCCTGATTGGCGGGGGGGCGAACGAGCAGTACTTC
CSVATLIGGGANEQYF
>TRBV6-6|TRBJ1-6|NA|once
TGTGCCAGCAGTTTCCTGGGGGGGCGTTATAATTCACCCCTCCACTTT
CASSFLGGRYNSPLHF
>TRBV2|TRBJ1-1|NA|NA
TGTGCCAGCAGTGAAACGCCTGAAGCTTTCTTT
CASSETPEAFF
>TRBV28|TRBJ2-7|NA|NA
TGTGCCAGCAGCCAAACTCCGGGGGGCTCTGGAGAGCAGTACTTC
CASSQTPGGSGEQYF
>TRBV28|TRBJ2-1|NA|NA
TGTGCCAGCAGTTTATCTAGGGGGTTCTACAATGAGCAGTTCTTC
CASSLSRGFYNEQFF
>TRBV10-2|TRBJ2-7|NA|NA
TGCGCCAGCAGGACTCCAACAGGGAGCGAGCAGTACTTC
CASRTPTGSEQYF
>TRBV25-1|TRBJ1-6|NA|NA
TGTGCCAGCGGGTCGTATTCACCCCTCCACTTT
CASGSYSPLHF
>TRBV19|TRBJ2-2|NA|NA
TGTGCCAGTATACGGGGAAACACCGGGGAGCTGTTTTTT
CASIRGNTGELFF